This T cell receptor beta chain is drawn from a study of shared clonotypes between healthy human individuals. Only CD45RO-negative cells positively selected for CCR7 counted as naive CD8 cells, so terminally differentiated effector memory CD45RA+ cells were excluded. Sequencing was performed with immunoSEQ multiplex PCR; in TCRdb, only in-frame clones are kept and a portion is missing. Among over 2 million clones listed, approximately 95% were seen once. V shed 1 base and J shed 0 bases, with 9 bases lying between them. Germline values: CDR1 MNHEY, CDR2 SMNVEV (reference sequence). The CDR3 length is 15 residues.

Sequencing used naive CD8+ T cells sorted from blood. This clonotype was sampled from a young man in good health. The chain is built from TRBV27 and TRBJ1-1, with D unresolved. CDR3 DNA: TGTGCCAGCAGTTTATTCCCGGGCATGAACACTGAAGCTTTCTTT. Its translation is CASSLFPGMNTEAFF.